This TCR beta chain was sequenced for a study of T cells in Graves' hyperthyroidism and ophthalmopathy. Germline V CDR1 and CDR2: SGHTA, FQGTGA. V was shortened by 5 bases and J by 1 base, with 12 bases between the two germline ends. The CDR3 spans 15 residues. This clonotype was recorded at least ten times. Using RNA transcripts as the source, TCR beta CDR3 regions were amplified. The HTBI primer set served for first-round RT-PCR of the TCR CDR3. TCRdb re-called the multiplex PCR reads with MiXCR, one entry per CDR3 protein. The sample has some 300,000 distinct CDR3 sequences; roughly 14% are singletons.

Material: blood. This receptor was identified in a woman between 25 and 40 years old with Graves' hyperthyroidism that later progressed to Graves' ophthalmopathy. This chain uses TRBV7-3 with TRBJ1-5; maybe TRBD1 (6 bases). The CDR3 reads CASSLPRGSNQPQHF. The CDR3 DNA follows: TGTGCCAGCAGCCTCCCTAGGGGGAGCAATCAGCCCCAGCATTTT. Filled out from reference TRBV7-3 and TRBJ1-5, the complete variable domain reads GAGVSQTPSNKVTEKGKYVELRCDPISGHTALYWYRQSLGQGPEFLIYFQGTGAADDSGLPNDRFFAVRPEGSVSTLKIQRTERGDSAVYLCASSLPRGSNQPQHFGDGTRLSIL.